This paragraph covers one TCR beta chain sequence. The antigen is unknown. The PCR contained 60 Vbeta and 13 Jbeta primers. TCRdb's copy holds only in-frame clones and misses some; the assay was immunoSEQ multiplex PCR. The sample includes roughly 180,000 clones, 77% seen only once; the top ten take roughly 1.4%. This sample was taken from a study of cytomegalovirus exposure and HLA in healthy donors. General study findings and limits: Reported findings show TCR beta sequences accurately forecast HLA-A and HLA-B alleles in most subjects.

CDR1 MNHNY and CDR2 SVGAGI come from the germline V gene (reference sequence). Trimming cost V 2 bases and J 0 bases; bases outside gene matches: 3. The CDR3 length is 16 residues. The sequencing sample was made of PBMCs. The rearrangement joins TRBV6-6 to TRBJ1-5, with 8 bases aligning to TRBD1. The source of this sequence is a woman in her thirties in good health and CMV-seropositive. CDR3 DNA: TGTGCCAGCAGTTACCCGGGACAGGCTAGCAATCAGCCCCAGCATTTT. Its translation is CASSYPGQASNQPQHF.